This T cell receptor (beta chain) was found in a study of cytomegalovirus exposure and HLA in healthy donors. Study-wide results and limits: Associated with cytomegalovirus, according to the listing, were 150 to 200 TCR beta chains. Cytomegalovirus status was reportedly diagnosed by the classifier with high sensitivity and specificity.

Sequenced by immunoSEQ multiplex PCR; TCRdb stores in-frame clones only, minus some. The repertoire consists of 110,000 or so clones, with 86% occurring once and the leading ten covering roughly 5.3%. The CDR3 has 16 residues. The V gene's germline CDR1 is SNHLY and CDR2 FYNNEI. The V gene end was trimmed by 7 bases and the J gene end by 9 bases; junction bases not matched to a gene: 12. This clone was recorded once. Its antigen is currently unknown. The donors were part of the validation cohort of over a hundred subjects. That cohort was separate from the first cohort, which comprised 670 or so subjects.

The specimen was PBMCs. This clonotype was obtained from a man aged 18-30 years in good health and CMV-seronegative. The chain is built from TRBV2 and TRBJ2-1; 13 bases map to TRBD2. The CDR3 region is CASNGLAGERPGEQFF. For the CDR3, the DNA is TGTGCCAGCAACGGACTAGCGGGAGAAAGGCCCGGTGAGCAGTTCTTC.